This section outlines one T cell receptor (beta chain) sequence together with its context. The antigen remains unidentified. These data come from a study of T cells in Graves' hyperthyroidism and ophthalmopathy. Trimming left V 7 bases short and J 5 bases short, with 15 bases between. The CDR3 spans 13 residues. The V gene's germline CDR1 is SQVTM and CDR2 ANQGSEA. General study results and limits: Ophthalmopathy was predicted by the model a median of roughly 6.6 months ahead of onset. From stable hyperthyroidism, ophthalmopathy was set apart by a 13 V-J model.

TCR beta CDR3 region amplification was performed from RNA transcripts. The study used the HTBI primer set for a first-round RT-PCR of the TCR CDR3. TCRdb called the multiplex PCR reads again in MiXCR, with one record for every CDR3 protein. The sample lists hundreds of thousands of distinct CDR3 sequences, 14% seen once, with approximately 15% in the top ten. The gene calls are TRBV29-1 and TRBJ2-1; the D gene is possibly TRBD1 (5 bases). Sequencing input: blood. This sequence was found in a middle-aged woman with Graves' hyperthyroidism. The CDR3 nucleotides read TGCAGCGGACGACAGTTCGGCCACAATGAGCAGTTCTTC. It codes for CSGRQFGHNEQFF.